This section outlines one T cell receptor beta chain sequence together with its context. V lost 8 bases and J lost 5, with 13 bases in between. The CDR3 runs to 13 residues. Germline lookup yields CDR1 SNHLY and CDR2 FYNNEI. These data belong to a study of identical twins. TCRdb passed the 5' RACE reads through MiXCR, listing each CDR3 protein once. Of 690,000 or so distinct CDR3 sequences listed, approximately 6% are singletons. The source of this sequence is a man in his late teens or twenties in good health. The source material was naive T cells sorted from blood. The chain couples TRBV2 to TRBJ2-1; no reliable D call. The CDR3 here is CASPLGSDNEQFF. In DNA form, the CDR3 reads TGTGCCAGCCCCCTCGGGTCAGACAATGAGCAGTTCTTC.